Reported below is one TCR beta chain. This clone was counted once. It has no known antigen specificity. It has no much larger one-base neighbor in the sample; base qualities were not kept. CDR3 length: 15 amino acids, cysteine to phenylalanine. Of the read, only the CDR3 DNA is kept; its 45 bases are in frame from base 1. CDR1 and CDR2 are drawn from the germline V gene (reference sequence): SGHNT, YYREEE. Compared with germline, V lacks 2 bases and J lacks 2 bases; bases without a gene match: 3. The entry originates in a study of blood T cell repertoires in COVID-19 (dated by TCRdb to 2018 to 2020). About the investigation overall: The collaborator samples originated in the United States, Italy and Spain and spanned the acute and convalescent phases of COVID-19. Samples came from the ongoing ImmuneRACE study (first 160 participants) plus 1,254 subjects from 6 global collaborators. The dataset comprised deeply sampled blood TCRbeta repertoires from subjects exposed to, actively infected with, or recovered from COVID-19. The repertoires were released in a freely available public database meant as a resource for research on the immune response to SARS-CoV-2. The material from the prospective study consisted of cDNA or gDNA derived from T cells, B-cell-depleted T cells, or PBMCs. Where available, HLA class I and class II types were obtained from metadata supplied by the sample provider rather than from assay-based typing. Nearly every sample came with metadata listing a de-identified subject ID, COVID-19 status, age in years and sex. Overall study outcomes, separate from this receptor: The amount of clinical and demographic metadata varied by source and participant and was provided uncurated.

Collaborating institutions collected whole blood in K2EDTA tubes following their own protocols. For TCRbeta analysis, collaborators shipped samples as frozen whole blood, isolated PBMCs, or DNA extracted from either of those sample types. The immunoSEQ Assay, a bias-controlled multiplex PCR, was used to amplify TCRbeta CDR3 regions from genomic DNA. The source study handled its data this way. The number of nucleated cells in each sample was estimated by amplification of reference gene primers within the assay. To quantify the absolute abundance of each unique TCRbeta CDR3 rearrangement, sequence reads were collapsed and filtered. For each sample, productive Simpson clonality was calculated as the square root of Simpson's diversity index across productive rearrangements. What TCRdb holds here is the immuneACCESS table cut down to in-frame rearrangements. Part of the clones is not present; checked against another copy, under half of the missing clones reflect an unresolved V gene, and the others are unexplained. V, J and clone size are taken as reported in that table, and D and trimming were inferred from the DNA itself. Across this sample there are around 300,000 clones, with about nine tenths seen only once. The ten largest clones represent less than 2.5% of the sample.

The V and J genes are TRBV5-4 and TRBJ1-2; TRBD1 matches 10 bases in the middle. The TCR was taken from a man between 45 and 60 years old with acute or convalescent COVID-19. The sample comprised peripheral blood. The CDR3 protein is CASSLRDRGNYGYTF. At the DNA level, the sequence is TGTGCCAGCAGCTTAAGGGACAGGGGAAACTATGGCTACACCTTC.